The sequence of this T cell receptor (beta chain) was determined in a study of regulatory T cells. The germline V gene has CDR1 SEHNR and CDR2 FQNEAQ (reference sequence). This CDR3 has 13 amino acids. V lost 5 bases, J lost 7 bases, and 12 bases lay in between. Primers: 52 TRBV forward and 13 TRBJ reverse. Clones were sequenced by immunoSEQ multiplex PCR, and TCRdb holds only the in-frame ones, with some missing. The sample comprises over 20,000 clones, approximately 93% of which are singletons, and around 3.4% rests with the top ten. The material sequenced was CD8+ T cells sorted from blood. The source of this sequence is a child aged 2-15 years with CD3G deficiency. The V call is TRBV7-9, the J call TRBJ2-1; tentatively, D is TRBD1 (6 bases). CDR3 region: CASSPRGSNEQFF. The CDR3, as DNA: TGTGCCAGCAGCCCTAGGGGGTCGAATGAGCAGTTCTTC.